This passage covers 18 T cell receptor beta chains from one sample sequenced in a study of T-cell reconstitution after alpha-beta-depleted transplantation in children. No antigen is known for these receptors. General study findings and limits: T-cell counts and diversity were attributed mostly to newly produced T cells one year after transplant.

The authors prepared the TCRbeta library with unique molecular identifiers. TCRdb recomputed calls from the PCR reads with MiXCR, one row per CDR3 protein. The sample includes about 300,000 distinct CDR3 sequences, roughly 7.8% of them seen just once. This sample comprised peripheral blood, obtained 360 days after TCRalphabeta/CD19-depleted stem cell transplant. The receptors stem from a female patient aged 2-15 years who had a stem cell transplant for Fanconi anemia, so the T cells may come from the graft donor.

This clonotype was seen only a few times. The V gene is TRBV12-3 or TRBV12-4, the J gene TRBJ1-5; tentative D call: TRBD1 (5 bases). Trimming pared 2 bases from V and 2 bases from J, leaving 16 bases between. The length of the CDR3 is 17 residues. CDR3 DNA: TGTGCCAGCAGTTTATACGGGGCGGGGTACGGCAATCAGCCCCAGCATTTT. Its translation: CASSLYGAGYGNQPQHF.

This CDR3 is CASRGWGSYEQYF. The DNA of the CDR3 is TGTGCCAGCAGGGGGTGGGGCTCCTACGAGCAGTACTTC. The V gene is TRBV2, the J gene TRBJ2-7, with no clear D. CDR3 length: 13 amino acids. From germline, CDR1 is SNHLY and CDR2 FYNNEI. V gave up 6 bases and J gave up 0 bases, with 9 bases separating them.

This clonotype occurred a few times. This sequence joins TRBV9 and TRBJ2-7; no firm D call. From germline, CDR1 is SGDLS and CDR2 YYNGEE. Trimming removed 1 base at V and 0 bases at J, with 14 bases between. The CDR3 sequence is 16 residues long. DNA of the CDR3: TGTGCCAGCAGCGTACTACAAAGCGCCGCCTCCTACGAGCAGTACTTC. Amino acid sequence: CASSVLQSAASYEQYF. Complete variable domain (other parts from reference TRBV9 and TRBJ2-7): DSGVTQTPKHLITATGQRVTLRCSPRSGDLSVYWYQQSLDQGLQFLIQYYNGEERAKGNILERFSAQQFPDLHSELNLSSLELGDSALYFCASSVLQSAASYEQYFGPGTRLTVT.

This clonotype occurred many times. The chain joins TRBV18 to TRBJ2-3; D possibly corresponds to TRBD1 (5 bases). The ends were cut back, 0 bases at V and 1 base at J, with 11 bases in the middle. The CDR3 totals 16 residues. Germline-derived CDR1 and CDR2 are KGHSH and LQKENI. Here the CDR3 DNA reads TGTGCCAGCTCACCACCGTGGGGCGCGGGCACAGATACGCAGTATTTT. This encodes CASSPPWGAGTDTQYF.

This clonotype was detected many times. The rearrangement joins TRBV12-3 or TRBV12-4 to TRBJ2-7, with D unresolved. V was cut by 4 bases and J by 5 bases, with 12 bases left in between. CDR3 length: 13 amino acids. This chain's CDR3 is CASSSSLGNEQYF. CDR3 bases: TGTGCCAGCAGTTCCTCATTGGGGAACGAGCAGTACTTC.

Ten or more counts support this clonotype. The chain is built from TRBV12-3 or TRBV12-4 and TRBJ2-1; the match to TRBD1 covers 12 bases. This CDR3 contains 16 residues. The junction had 9 bases not matched to a gene; V was cut back by 7 bases and J by 5 bases. The CDR3 loop is CASTAWDRGLNNEQFF. DNA for the CDR3: TGTGCCAGCACCGCTTGGGACAGGGGGCTTAACAATGAGCAGTTCTTC.

The rearrangement uses TRBV6-1 and TRBJ2-7, with D possibly TRBD1 on 5 matching bases. V was cut by 5 bases and J by 3 bases, with 14 bases left in between. Germline V gives CDR1 MNHNS, CDR2 SASEGT. There are 14 residues in the CDR3. CDR3 bases: TGTGCCAGCAGTACGACACACAGGAACTACGAGCAGTACGTC. This codes for CASSTTHRNYEQYV.

The chain is built from TRBV5-1 and TRBJ1-2; D gene uncertain. V was clipped by 4 bases and J by 3 bases, with 10 bases between them. From germline, CDR1 is SGHRS and CDR2 YFSETQ. The CDR3 has 13 amino acids. CDR3 loop: CASSLTPDYGYTF. In DNA, the CDR3 is TGCGCCAGCAGCCTGACCCCCGACTATGGCTACACCTTC.

The chain combines TRBV7-8 with TRBJ2-7; the D gene could be TRBD1 or TRBD2 (5 bases each). Germline values: CDR1 SGHVS, CDR2 FQNEAQ. V gave up 5 bases and J gave up 0 bases, with 8 bases separating them. The CDR3 sequence is 13 residues long. The CDR3, as DNA: TGTGCCAGCAGCGTCGGGGCCTCCTACGAGCAGTACTTC. This translates into CASSVGASYEQYF.

This clonotype was counted many times. The chain joins TRBV28 to TRBJ2-1, with TRBD2 identical over 7 bases. CDR1 and CDR2 (germline): MDHEN, SYDVKM. The trim removed 7 bases at V and 4 bases at J, leaving 10 bases unmatched. CDR3 size: 15 residues. As DNA, the CDR3 is TGTGCCAGCACCCTTGGGCTAGCGGATTACAATGAGCAGTTCTTC. This gives the protein CASTLGLADYNEQFF.

This chain links TRBV12-3 or TRBV12-4 with TRBJ1-2; D might be TRBD1 (6 bases). The CDR3 has 16 amino acids. V was clipped by 6 bases and J by 0 bases, with 17 bases between them. As DNA, the CDR3 is TGTGCCAGCAGGTGGACAGCGGAGGAAGCTAACTATGGCTACACCTTC. The encoded protein is CASRWTAEEANYGYTF.

In this sample, this clonotype turned up many times. V and J are TRBV4-1 and TRBJ1-1; 9 bases fit TRBD1. Trimming removed 0 bases from V and 1 base from J; junction bases left unmatched: 3. This CDR3 has 16 residues. The germline CDR1 and CDR2 sequences are MGHRA and YSYEKL. DNA for the CDR3: TGCGCCAGCAGCCAAGATCGGGACAGGGCGAACACTGAAGCTTTCTTT. Translation gives CASSQDRDRANTEAFF.

This clonotype was detected many times. This chain uses TRBV20-1 with TRBJ2-5; D is tentatively TRBD1 or TRBD2 (5 bases each). Germline values: CDR1 DFQATT, CDR2 SNEGSKA (reference sequence). This CDR3 is 14 amino acids long. Trimming pared 4 bases from V and 1 base from J, leaving 13 bases between. CDR3: CSATGPQSQETQYF. CDR3 DNA sequence: TGCAGTGCTACGGGGCCCCAGTCCCAAGAGACCCAGTACTTC.

V is TRBV7-9 and J is TRBJ2-1, with 7 bases fitting TRBD2. The V gene's germline CDR1 is SEHNR and CDR2 FQNEAQ (reference sequence). V lost 5 bases and J lost 5; bases outside the gene matches: 12. This CDR3 region has 16 residues. CDR3 protein: CASSRLAGDRNNEQFF. CDR3 DNA: TGTGCCAGCAGCAGATTGGCGGGGGATCGAAACAATGAGCAGTTCTTC.

This clonotype was counted many times. V is TRBV12-3 or TRBV12-4 and J is TRBJ1-1; D gene unclear. Trimming pared 6 bases from V and 2 bases from J, leaving 10 bases between. This CDR3 contains 13 residues. This chain's CDR3 is CASRATENTEAFF. CDR3 in DNA: TGTGCCAGCAGGGCCACAGAAAACACTGAAGCTTTCTTT.

The rearrangement joins TRBV5-5 to TRBJ1-6, with 8 nucleotides matching TRBD1. The CDR3 has 17 amino acids. Trimming took 3 bases from V and 7 from J; bases not matched to a gene: 12. Germline V lookup: CDR1 SGHKS, CDR2 YYEKEE (reference sequence). Here the CDR3 reads CASSSVETGASNSPLHF. CDR3 DNA: TGTGCCAGCAGCTCGGTGGAGACAGGGGCATCAAATTCACCCCTCCACTTT.

This clonotype was recorded at least ten times. The V gene is TRBV5-6, the J gene TRBJ2-5; TRBD1 matches 7 bases. With V trimmed by 3 bases and J by 2 bases, 4 bases remained unmatched. The CDR3 extends over 14 amino acids. Germline CDR1 SGHDT, CDR2 YYEEEE. The DNA for the CDR3 is TGTGCCAGCAGCTGGGGACAGCAGCAAGAGACCCAGTACTTC. It specifies CASSWGQQQETQYF. The full variable domain, completed using reference TRBV5-6 and TRBJ2-5, is DAGVTQSPTHLIKTRGQQVTLRCSPKSGHDTVSWYQQALGQGPQFIFQYYEEEERQRGNFPDRFSGHQFPNYSSELNVNALLLGDSALYLCASSWGQQQETQYFGPGTRLLVL.

CDR3 coding DNA: TGTGCCTGCTGTATAGGACAGGAGCATGGCTACACCTTC. This codes for CACCIGQEHGYTF. The V and J genes are TRBV3-1 and TRBJ1-2; 7 bases match TRBD1. Germline V lookup: CDR1 LGHDT, CDR2 YNNKEL (reference sequence). The length of the CDR3 is 13 residues. The J segment lost 6 bases and the V segment lost 11 bases, leaving 12 bases of the junction unmatched.